The sequence of this T cell receptor (beta chain) was determined in a study of liver allograft versus peripheral blood T cells. Study background: Intrahepatic T cell receptor repertoires from transplanted livers were compared against repertoires in recipients' peripheral blood.

This clonotype was picked up one time. Its target is unknown. General study points: Liver allograft T cell receptor repertoires were reported to differ from peripheral blood repertoires.

MiXCR, applied by TCRdb to the reads, yields one record per CDR3 protein. Among about 12,000 distinct CDR3 sequences listed, around 30% were seen once. CDR1 is KGHSH, CDR2 LQKENI, per germline. The CDR3 contains 16 residues. Trimming took 3 bases from V and 3 from J, leaving 15 bases between them. The source of this sequence is a human patient who had a liver transplant. Certain T cells may be donor cells from the graft. The J gene is TRBJ1-3, the V gene TRBV18; maybe TRBD1 (5 bases). CDR3 protein: CASSPPQGPFGNTIYF. The CDR3 region has the DNA TGTGCCAGCTCACCGCCCCAGGGTCCCTTTGGAAACACCATATATTTT.